This T cell receptor beta chain was documented in a study of blood T cell repertoires in COVID-19. Participants were placed into cohorts based on the clinical history they reported. V was pared by 4 bases and J by 8 bases, with 11 bases between. Germline V gene sequence: CDR1 LGHDT, CDR2 YNNKEL (reference sequence). The CDR3 totals 12 residues. The data were produced by immunoSEQ multiplex PCR, yet TCRdb's version contains in-frame clones alone and is incomplete. Found here are 400,000 to 550,000 clones, 70% to 90% of them singletons; the top ten hold under 2.5%. V and J are TRBV3-1 (or the pseudogene TRBV3-2) and TRBJ1-2; maybe TRBD1 (6 bases). The source is a woman between 18 and 29 years old with acute COVID-19. The specimen was PBMCs or T cells enriched from blood (not recorded which). The CDR3 sequence is CASSPGVGGYTF. DNA of the CDR3: TGTGCCAGCAGCCCAGGGGTAGGCGGCTACACCTTC.